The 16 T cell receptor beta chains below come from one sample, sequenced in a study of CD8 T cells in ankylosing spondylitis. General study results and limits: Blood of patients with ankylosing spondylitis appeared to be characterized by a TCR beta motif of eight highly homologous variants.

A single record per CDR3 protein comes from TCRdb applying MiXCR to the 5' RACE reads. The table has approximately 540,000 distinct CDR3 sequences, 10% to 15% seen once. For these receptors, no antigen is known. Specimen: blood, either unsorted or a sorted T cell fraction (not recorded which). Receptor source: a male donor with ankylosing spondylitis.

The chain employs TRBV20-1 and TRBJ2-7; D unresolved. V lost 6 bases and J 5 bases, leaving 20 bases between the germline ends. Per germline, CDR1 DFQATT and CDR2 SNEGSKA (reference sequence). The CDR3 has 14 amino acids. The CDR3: CSAPFGGWKDEQYF. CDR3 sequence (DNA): TGCAGTGCACCTTTCGGCGGTTGGAAGGACGAGCAGTACTTC.

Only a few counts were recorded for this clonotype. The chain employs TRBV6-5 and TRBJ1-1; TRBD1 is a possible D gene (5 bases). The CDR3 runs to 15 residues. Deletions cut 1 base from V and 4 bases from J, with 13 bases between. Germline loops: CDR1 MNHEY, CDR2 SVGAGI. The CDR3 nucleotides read TGTGCCAGCAGTTACTGGCAGGGTAGGAGCACTGAAGCTTTCTTT. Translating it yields CASSYWQGRSTEAFF.

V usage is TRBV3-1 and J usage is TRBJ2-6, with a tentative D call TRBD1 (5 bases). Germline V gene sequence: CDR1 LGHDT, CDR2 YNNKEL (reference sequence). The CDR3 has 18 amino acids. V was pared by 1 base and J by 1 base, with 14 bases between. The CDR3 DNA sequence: TGTGCCAGCAGCCAAGCCAGGGTTGACTTTTCTGGGGCCAACGTCCTGACTTTC. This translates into CASSQARVDFSGANVLTF.

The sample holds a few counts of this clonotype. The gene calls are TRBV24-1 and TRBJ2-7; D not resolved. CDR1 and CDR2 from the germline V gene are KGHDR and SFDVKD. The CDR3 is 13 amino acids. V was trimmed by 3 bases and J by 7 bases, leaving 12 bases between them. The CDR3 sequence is CATSDPLLKEQYF. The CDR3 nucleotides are TGTGCCACCAGTGATCCTCTCCTAAAAGAGCAGTACTTC.

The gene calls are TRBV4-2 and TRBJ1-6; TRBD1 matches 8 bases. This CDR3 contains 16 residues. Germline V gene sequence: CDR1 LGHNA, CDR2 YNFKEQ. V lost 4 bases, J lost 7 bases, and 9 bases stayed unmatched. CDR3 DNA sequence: TGTGCCAGCAGCCGCCGACCCCGGGACAGGAATTCACCCCTCCACTTT. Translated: CASSRRPRDRNSPLHF.

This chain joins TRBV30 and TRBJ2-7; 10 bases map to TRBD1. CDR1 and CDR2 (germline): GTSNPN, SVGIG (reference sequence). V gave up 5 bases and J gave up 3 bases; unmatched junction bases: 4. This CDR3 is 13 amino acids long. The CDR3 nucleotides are TGTGCCTGGCGGGACAGGGGACTCTACGAGCAGTACTTC. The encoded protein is CAWRDRGLYEQYF. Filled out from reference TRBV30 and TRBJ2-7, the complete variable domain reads SQTIHQWPATLVQPVGSPLSLECTVEGTSNPNLYWYRQAAGRGLQLLFYSVGIGQISSEVPQNLSASRPQDRQFILSSKKLLLSDSGFYLCAWRDRGLYEQYFGPGTRLTVT.

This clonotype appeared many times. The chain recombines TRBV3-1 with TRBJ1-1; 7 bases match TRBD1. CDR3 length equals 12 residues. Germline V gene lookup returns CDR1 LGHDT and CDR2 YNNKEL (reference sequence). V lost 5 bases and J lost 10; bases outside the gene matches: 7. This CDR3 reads CASSDLSGGAFF. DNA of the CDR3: TGTGCCAGCAGCGACCTCTCAGGGGGAGCTTTCTTT.

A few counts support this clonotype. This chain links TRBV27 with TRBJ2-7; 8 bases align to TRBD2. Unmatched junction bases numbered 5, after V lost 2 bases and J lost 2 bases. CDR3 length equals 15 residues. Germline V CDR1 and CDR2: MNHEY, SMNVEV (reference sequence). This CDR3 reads CASSLVAGTTYEQYV. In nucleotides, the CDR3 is TGTGCCAGCAGTTTAGTAGCGGGGACGACCTACGAGCAGTACGTC.

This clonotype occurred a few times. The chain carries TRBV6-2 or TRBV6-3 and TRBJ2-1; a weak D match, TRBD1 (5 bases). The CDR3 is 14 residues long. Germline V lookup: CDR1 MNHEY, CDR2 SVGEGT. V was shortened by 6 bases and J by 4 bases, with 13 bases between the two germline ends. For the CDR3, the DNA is TGTGCCAGCAGCCCAGGGCCAACGTACAATGAGCAGTTCTTC. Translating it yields CASSPGPTYNEQFF.

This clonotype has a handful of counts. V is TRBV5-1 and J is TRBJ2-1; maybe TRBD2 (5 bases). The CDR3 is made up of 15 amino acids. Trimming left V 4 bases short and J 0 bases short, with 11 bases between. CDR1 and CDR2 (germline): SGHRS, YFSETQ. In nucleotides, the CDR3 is TGCGCCAGCAGCATTTACGGGGACTCCTACAATGAGCAGTTCTTC. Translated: CASSIYGDSYNEQFF.

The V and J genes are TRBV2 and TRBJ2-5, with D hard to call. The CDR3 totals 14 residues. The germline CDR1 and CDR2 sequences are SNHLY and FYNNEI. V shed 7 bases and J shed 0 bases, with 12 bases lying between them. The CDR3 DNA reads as TGTGCCAGCAATGTTTTGGGGAACCAAGAGACCCAGTACTTC. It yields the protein CASNVLGNQETQYF.

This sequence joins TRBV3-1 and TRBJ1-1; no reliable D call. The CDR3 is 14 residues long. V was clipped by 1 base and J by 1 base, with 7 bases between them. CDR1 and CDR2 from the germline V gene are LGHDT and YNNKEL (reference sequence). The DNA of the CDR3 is TGTGCCAGCAGCCAAGTATCGGGGAACACTGAAGCTTTCTTT. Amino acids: CASSQVSGNTEAFF.

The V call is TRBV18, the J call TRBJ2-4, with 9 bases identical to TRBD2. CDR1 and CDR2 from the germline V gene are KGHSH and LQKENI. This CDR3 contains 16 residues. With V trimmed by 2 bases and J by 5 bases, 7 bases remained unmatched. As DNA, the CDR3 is TGTGCCAGCTCACCAGCGGGACTAGCAGCTCAAAACATTCAGTACTTC. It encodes CASSPAGLAAQNIQYF.

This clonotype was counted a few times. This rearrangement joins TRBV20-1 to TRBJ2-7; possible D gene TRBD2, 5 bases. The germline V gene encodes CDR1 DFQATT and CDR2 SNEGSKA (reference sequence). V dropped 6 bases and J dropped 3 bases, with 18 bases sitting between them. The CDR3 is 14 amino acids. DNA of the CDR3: TGCAGTGCACCCACTCCGGGATCGGACTACGAGCAGTACTTC. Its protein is CSAPTPGSDYEQYF.

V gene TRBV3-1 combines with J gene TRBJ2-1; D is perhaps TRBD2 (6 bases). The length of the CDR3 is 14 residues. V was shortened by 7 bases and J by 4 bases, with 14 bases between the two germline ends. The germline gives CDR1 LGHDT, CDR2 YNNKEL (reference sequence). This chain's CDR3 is CASTRTGGYNEQFF. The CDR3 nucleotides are TGTGCCAGCACTCGAACTGGAGGGTACAATGAGCAGTTCTTC.

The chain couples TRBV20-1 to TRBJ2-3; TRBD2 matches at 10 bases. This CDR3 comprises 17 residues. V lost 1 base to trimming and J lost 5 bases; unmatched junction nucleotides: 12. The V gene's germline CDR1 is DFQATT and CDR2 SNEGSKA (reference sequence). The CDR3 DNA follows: TGCAGTGCTAGAGTTCTCTGGCTAGCGGGAGACGTAGATACGCAGTATTTT. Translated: CSARVLWLAGDVDTQYF.